The rows below give T cell receptor beta chains drawn from one sample of a study of blood T cell repertoires in COVID-19. Libraries were prepared by immunoSEQ multiplex PCR; TCRdb keeps only in-frame clonotypes and omits some of them. The profile shows over 65,000 clones, 82% of them singletons. Sample: peripheral blood. These receptors all stem from an elderly man with active COVID-19. Both conserved end residues are trimmed from each CDR3.

>TRBV5-6
ASSSGPGQGGETQY
>TRBV4-2
ASSQDSGERGSSYEQY
>TRBV28
ASSSGQGYEQY
>TRBV5-1
ASSSGTAKETQY
>TRBV7-2
ASSLDRPLAGGVQETQY
>TRBV6-5
ASSYTTITEAF
>TRBV9
ASSVERGNEQF
>TRBV5-1
ASSEGQAANQPQH
>TRBV28
ASSLISDTTDTQY
>TRBV5-5
ASSLRYSNQPQH
>TRBV29-1
SSIRGDTEAF
>TRBV28
ASSLGGGAKAF
>TRBV25-1
ASSESGTLDQPQH
>TRBV4-1
ASSQFGTGHQPQH
>TRBV3-1/TRBV3-2
ASSQDSVRDRGSYGYT
>TRBV14
ASSHPLAGGAYQETQY
>TRBV27
ASSFAGVGIQPQH
>TRBV5-1
ASSLQGRSEEPQH
>TRBV6-5
ASRGRGYEQF
>TRBV7-7
ASSLQQGYQETQY
>TRBV29-1
SVEWEQETQY
>TRBV27
ASSKSGQGATYEQY
>TRBV5-5
ASSLNGANYGYT
>TRBV5-1
ASSGGQGYEQY
>TRBV5-1
ASSLLTGLANNEQF
>TRBV7-2
ASSPRGLGYEQY
>TRBV3-1/TRBV3-2
ASTGTYLRNTEAF
>TRBV18
ASSSRSGNQPQH
>TRBV7-2
ASSDRASGELF
>TRBV27
ASSLSGTRGYEQY
>TRBV18
ASSPAQDSTGELF
>TRBV7-3
ASSIQGDTEAF
>TRBV25-1
ASSMTSGSRETQY
>TRBV5-4
ASSPGGSETQY
>TRBV29-1
SVDGGGGLDGYT
>TRBV6-5
ASSYETSGSHEQF
>TRBV7-9
ASSLEYTSGEKLF